Following are 28 T cell receptor beta chains from one sample sequenced in a study of blood T cell repertoires in COVID-19. TCRdb's table, derived via immunoSEQ multiplex PCR, lists solely in-frame clones and lacks some. Counted here are 95,000 to 100,000 clones, roughly nine tenths occurring once; the ten biggest clones make up 17%. The specimen sequenced was peripheral blood. These receptors came from a man between 50 and 59 years old with acute or convalescent COVID-19.

This clone was observed a single time. The J gene is TRBJ1-2, the V gene TRBV12-3 or TRBV12-4; possible D gene TRBD1, 5 bases. The V end lost 6 bases, the J end lost 3 bases, and 8 bases lay between the germline ends. This CDR3 region has 12 residues. CDR3 in amino acids: CASRGGHYGYTF. The CDR3 DNA sequence: TGTGCCAGCAGGGGGGGTCACTATGGCTACACCTTC.

The chain links TRBV10-3 to TRBJ1-1, with D perhaps TRBD1 (6 bases). V lost 6 bases, J lost 6 bases, and 11 bases lay in between. This CDR3 has 12 amino acids. Looked up from germline, CDR1 is ENHRY and CDR2 is SYGVKD. CDR3 nucleotide sequence: TGTGCCATCAGCCTTAGGGGGTCTGAAGCTTTCTTT. The encoded protein is CAISLRGSEAFF.

This rearrangement joins TRBV29-1 to TRBJ1-2; TRBD1 matches 11 bases. The germline gives CDR1 SQVTM, CDR2 ANQGSEA. V trimming: 7 bases; J trimming: 4 bases; junction bases outside the gene matches: 5. The CDR3 runs to 13 residues. This chain's CDR3 is CSGTGGSIYGYTF. DNA for the CDR3: TGCAGCGGGACAGGGGGCAGTATCTATGGCTACACCTTC.

V usage is TRBV19 and J usage is TRBJ1-3; TRBD1 is a possible D gene (5 bases). Trimming left V 5 bases short and J 4 bases short, with 9 bases between. The length of the CDR3 is 13 residues. CDR1 and CDR2 from the germline V gene are LNHDA and SQIVND (reference sequence). CDR3 sequence: CASSDNRGNTIYF. CDR3 nucleotides: TGTGCCAGTAGTGATAACAGGGGAAACACCATATATTTT. Full variable domain (missing parts from reference TRBV19 and TRBJ1-3): DGGITQSPKYLFRKEGQNVTLSCEQNLNHDAMYWYRQDPGQGLRLIYYSQIVNDFQKGDIAEGYSVSREKKESFPLTVTSAQKNPTAFYLCASSDNRGNTIYFGEGSWLTVV.

This clone was picked up a small number of times. The V gene is TRBV6-5, the J gene TRBJ1-5, with a possible D match to TRBD1 (6 bases). In germline, CDR1 is MNHEY, CDR2 SVGAGI. Trimming took 11 bases from V and 2 from J, leaving 16 bases between them. This CDR3 is 14 amino acids long. The CDR3 protein is CACRTGLGNQPQHF. The CDR3 DNA sequence: TGTGCCTGCCGTACAGGGTTGGGCAATCAGCCCCAGCATTTT.

The chain carries TRBV10-2 and TRBJ1-4; no clear D gene. CDR1 and CDR2 (germline): WSHSY, SAAADI. CDR3 length equals 11 residues. Trimming left V 5 bases short and J 6 bases short, with 4 bases between. For the CDR3, the DNA is TGCGCCAGCAGTAGAGATGAAAAACTGTTTTTT. It codes for CASSRDEKLFF.

The genes are TRBV5-5 and TRBJ1-2, with 9 bases lining up with TRBD1. The CDR3 spans 14 residues. The germline CDR1 and CDR2 sequences are SGHKS and YYEKEE (reference sequence). The V gene end was trimmed by 4 bases and the J gene end by 2 bases; junction bases not matched to a gene: 3. The chain's CDR3 is CASSDRGSNYGYTF. CDR3 DNA sequence: TGTGCCAGCAGCGACAGGGGGTCGAACTATGGCTACACCTTC.

This clone has a handful of counts. This chain links TRBV2 with TRBJ2-7; perhaps TRBD2 as D (7 bases). V lost 11 bases and J lost 2, with 28 bases in between. CDR3 size: 17 residues. Per germline, CDR1 SNHLY and CDR2 FYNNEI. In DNA form, the CDR3 reads TGTGCCGGAAATACAGGGAGGGGGTCCCGAGGACCCTACGAGCAGTACTTC. This sequence encodes CAGNTGRGSRGPYEQYF. The full variable domain, in which reference TRBV2 and TRBJ2-7 provide the parts outside the CDR3, is EPEVTQTPSHQVTQMGQEVILRCVPISNHLYFYWYRQILGQKVEFLVSFYNNEISEKSEIFDDQFSVERPDGSNFTLKIRSTKLEDSAMYFCAGNTGRGSRGPYEQYFGPGTRLTVT.

The J gene is TRBJ1-2, the V gene TRBV2; 9 nucleotides align to TRBD1. This CDR3 spans 15 amino acids. Unmatched junction bases numbered 12, after V lost 9 bases and J lost 4 bases. Per the germline V gene, CDR1 is SNHLY and CDR2 is FYNNEI. The CDR3 here is CASWFRTGEGYGYTF. CDR3 bases: TGTGCCAGTTGGTTTAGGACAGGGGAGGGCTATGGCTACACCTTC.

The chain carries TRBV6-1 and TRBJ1-5; D is ambiguous. Germline lookup yields CDR1 MNHNS and CDR2 SASEGT. The CDR3 is 13 residues long. Trimming pared 3 bases from V and 7 bases from J, leaving 10 bases between. CDR3 sequence: CASSEAGRQPQHF. CDR3 DNA: TGTGCCAGCAGTGAGGCAGGCAGGCAGCCCCAGCATTTT.

This clone was detected only once. The chain recombines TRBV15 with TRBJ1-1; 9 bases are a match to TRBD1. The CDR3 runs 14 residues. Germline loops: CDR1 LNHNV, CDR2 YYDKDF (reference sequence). V was clipped by 3 bases and J by 7 bases; unmatched bases: 6. The CDR3 sequence is CATSRGDREGEAFF. The CDR3 DNA follows: TGTGCCACCAGCAGGGGGGACAGGGAAGGTGAAGCTTTCTTT.

This sequence joins TRBV29-1 and TRBJ1-2; 9 nucleotides line up with TRBD1. Losses at the gene ends were 6 bases for V and 2 bases for J; bases not matched to a gene: 7. The CDR3 is 14 amino acids. Germline CDR1 reads SQVTM; CDR2 reads ANQGSEA. Here the CDR3 reads CSVTGTGRNYGYTF. In DNA, the CDR3 is TGCAGCGTGACCGGGACAGGGCGCAACTATGGCTACACCTTC.

The V and J genes are TRBV19 and TRBJ2-1; 11 bases agree with TRBD2. From germline, CDR1 is LNHDA and CDR2 SQIVND (reference sequence). V was pared by 6 bases and J by 4 bases, with 5 bases of the junction left unmatched. This CDR3 comprises 15 residues. CDR3 in DNA: TGTGCCAGTAGCTCCGGGACTAGCGGTTACAATGAGCAGTTCTTC. Its protein is CASSSGTSGYNEQFF.

The rearrangement joins TRBV6-2 or TRBV6-3 to TRBJ1-1, with D tentatively TRBD1 (5 bases). Germline CDR1 MNHEY, CDR2 SVGEGT. V lost 2 bases and J 0 bases, leaving 7 bases between the germline ends. This CDR3 has 14 residues. CDR3 residues: CASSYDRMNTEAFF. The CDR3 DNA reads TGTGCCAGCAGTTACGACAGAATGAACACTGAAGCTTTCTTT.

This chain's CDR3 is CSASHRTNQPQHF. DNA for the CDR3: TGCAGTGCCAGTCACAGGACAAATCAGCCCCAGCATTTT. This chain uses TRBV20-1 with TRBJ1-5, with D possibly matching TRBD1 (5 bases). The CDR3 extends over 13 amino acids. V was clipped by 6 bases and J by 4 bases, with 13 bases between them. CDR1 and CDR2 from the germline V gene are DFQATT and SNEGSKA (reference sequence).

V usage is TRBV29-1 and J usage is TRBJ1-1; D is perhaps TRBD1 (5 bases). CDR1 and CDR2 from the germline V gene are SQVTM and ANQGSEA. Trimming pared 5 bases from V and 3 bases from J, leaving 13 bases between. This CDR3 comprises 13 residues. The CDR3 region is CSVQRGRDTEAFF. The CDR3 DNA is TGCAGCGTTCAAAGGGGTAGGGACACTGAAGCTTTCTTT. Based on the CDR3 plus reference TRBV29-1 and TRBJ1-1, the full variable domain is SAVISQKPSRDICQRGTSLTIQCQVDSQVTMMFWYRQQPGQSLTLIATANQGSEATYESGFVIDKFPISRPNLTFSTLTVSNMSPEDSSIYLCSVQRGRDTEAFFGQGTRLTVV.

The J gene is TRBJ1-6, the V gene TRBV9; 8 nucleotides agree with TRBD1. The ends lost 1 base at V and 10 bases at J; junction bases unmatched: 4. The CDR3 covers 14 residues. Germline V gene sequence: CDR1 SGDLS, CDR2 YYNGEE. The CDR3 DNA is TGTGCCAGCAGCGTACAACAGGGGGGATCACCCCTCCACTTT. This sequence encodes CASSVQQGGSPLHF. Looking up the rest from reference TRBV9 and TRBJ1-6 gives the full variable domain: DSGVTQTPKHLITATGQRVTLRCSPRSGDLSVYWYQQSLDQGLQFLIQYYNGEERAKGNILERFSAQQFPDLHSELNLSSLELGDSALYFCASSVQQGGSPLHFGNGTRLTVT.

The chain employs TRBV18 and TRBJ1-1; possible D gene TRBD1, 5 bases. The CDR3 runs to 14 residues. Per germline, CDR1 KGHSH and CDR2 LQKENI. With 6 bases removed from V and 6 bases from J, the gap between germline ends came to 17 bases. The DNA for the CDR3 is TGTGCCAGCTCGCTCGGGACTTCGGCCGCTGAAGCTTTCTTT. Amino acid sequence: CASSLGTSAAEAFF.

This clone turned up a few times. Other DNA sequences in the sample encode the same CDR3. V gene TRBV19 combines with J gene TRBJ1-1; the D gene is possibly TRBD1 (6 bases). CDR1 is LNHDA and CDR2 is SQIVND in the germline V gene (reference sequence). Trimming removed 5 bases at V and 1 base at J, with 11 bases between. The CDR3 loop spans 14 amino acids. The CDR3 protein is CASSSYRENTEAFF. DNA of the CDR3: TGTGCCAGTAGTTCCTACAGGGAGAACACTGAAGCTTTCTTT.

The rearrangement joins TRBV9 to TRBJ2-5; 8 bases align to TRBD1. With 1 base clipped from V and 1 base from J, the junction kept 9 bases outside the gene matches. There are 17 residues in the CDR3. In germline, CDR1 is SGDLS, CDR2 YYNGEE. CDR3 region: CASSVSFGQGGQETQYF. CDR3 DNA sequence: TGTGCCAGCAGCGTATCCTTCGGACAGGGCGGCCAAGAGACCCAGTACTTC.

This rearrangement joins TRBV18 to TRBJ2-7, with 13 bases matching TRBD2. There are 17 residues in the CDR3. Germline V gene data show CDR1 as KGHSH and CDR2 as LQKENI. Trimming at V came to 3 bases and at J to 0 bases, leaving 5 bases not matched to a gene. CDR3 amino acids: CASSPLRLAGGSYEQYF. For the CDR3, the DNA is TGTGCCAGCTCACCCTTAAGACTAGCGGGGGGCTCCTACGAGCAGTACTTC. Complete variable domain (other parts from reference TRBV18 and TRBJ2-7): NAGVMQNPRHLVRRRGQEARLRCSPMKGHSHVYWYRQLPEEGLKFMVYLQKENIIDESGMPKERFSAEFPKEGPSILRIQQVVRGDSAAYFCASSPLRLAGGSYEQYFGPGTRLTVT.

Turning to this clone: Additional DNA sequences in this sample encode the identical CDR3. V gene TRBV18 combines with J gene TRBJ2-5, with 9 nucleotides matching TRBD1. V was pared by 3 bases and J by 4 bases, with 0 bases of the junction left unmatched. The germline CDR1 and CDR2 sequences are KGHSH and LQKENI. This CDR3 is 13 amino acids long. The CDR3 sequence is CASSPGQGETQYF. In DNA, the CDR3 is TGTGCCAGCTCACCGGGACAGGGAGAGACCCAGTACTTC.

This clone was found a few times. The gene calls are TRBV7-8 and TRBJ2-5, with D perhaps matching TRBD1 (5 bases). This CDR3 has 14 residues. Germline assignment: CDR1 SGHVS and CDR2 FQNEAQ. V was pared by 0 bases and J by 7 bases, with 12 bases between. This CDR3 reads CASSLAQGGATQYF. CDR3 bases: TGTGCCAGCAGCTTAGCGCAGGGCGGAGCGACCCAGTACTTC.

This clone came up once. The J gene is TRBJ2-5, the V gene TRBV9, with D perhaps matching TRBD2 (5 bases). There are 14 residues in the CDR3. CDR1 is SGDLS and CDR2 is YYNGEE in the germline V gene. The ends were cut back, 0 bases at V and 4 bases at J, with 10 bases in the middle. CDR3 bases: TGTGCCAGCAGCGTAGGCGGGTTGGGAGAGACCCAGTACTTC. It encodes CASSVGGLGETQYF.

V is TRBV19 and J is TRBJ2-2; 7 nucleotides align to TRBD1. This CDR3 spans 16 amino acids. V lost 7 bases to trimming and J lost 0 bases; unmatched junction nucleotides: 8. CDR1 and CDR2 (germline): LNHDA, SQIVND (reference sequence). CDR3 amino acids: CASMGTAYSNTGELFF. As DNA, the CDR3 is TGTGCCAGTATGGGGACAGCCTACTCGAACACCGGGGAGCTGTTTTTT.

The chain combines TRBV30 with TRBJ1-1; no definite D call. Looked up from germline, CDR1 is GTSNPN and CDR2 is SVGIG (reference sequence). With 0 bases removed from V and 2 bases from J, the gap between germline ends came to 7 bases. The CDR3 extends over 13 amino acids. This CDR3 reads CAWSVGANTEAFF. The CDR3, as DNA: TGTGCCTGGAGTGTAGGAGCAAACACTGAAGCTTTCTTT. Full variable domain (outside the CDR3, taken from reference TRBV30 and TRBJ1-1): SQTIHQWPATLVQPVGSPLSLECTVEGTSNPNLYWYRQAAGRGLQLLFYSVGIGQISSEVPQNLSASRPQDRQFILSSKKLLLSDSGFYLCAWSVGANTEAFFGQGTRLTVV.

The J gene is TRBJ2-1, the V gene TRBV11-3; tentatively, D is TRBD2 (6 bases). The CDR3 covers 13 residues. V lost 5 bases and J 9 bases, leaving 14 bases between the germline ends. Germline CDR1 SGHNT, CDR2 YENEEA. The DNA of the CDR3 is TGTGCCAGCAGCCGTTACTTGGGGGGTGAGCAGTTCTTC. This encodes CASSRYLGGEQFF. Based on the CDR3 plus reference TRBV11-3 and TRBJ2-1, the full variable domain is EAGVVQSPRYKIIEKKQPVAFWCNPISGHNTLYWYLQNLGQGPELLIRYENEEAVDDSQLPKDRFSAERLKGVDSTLKIQPAELGDSAVYLCASSRYLGGEQFFGPGTRLTVL.

This clone was found once. The chain joins TRBV5-6 to TRBJ2-3; no firm D call. Trimming pared 3 bases from V and 6 bases from J, leaving 8 bases between. CDR1 is SGHDT, CDR2 YYEEEE, per germline. The CDR3 runs 12 residues. This CDR3 is CASSSAWDTQYF. The CDR3 DNA reads TGTGCCAGCAGCTCCGCGTGGGATACGCAGTATTTT.